This T cell receptor (beta chain) appears in the sequencing data of a study of beta chain features in type 1 diabetes (dated by TCRdb to between 2017 and 2018). Regarding the study in general: Mean age, gender distribution, total cell number and subset yield did not differ between patients and healthy donors. Across all samples, some 100,000,000 sorted cells were examined, and cell number per subset correlated strongly with RNA yield. The study compared TCRB repertoires of sorted circulating CD4+ T cell subsets between recently diagnosed type 1 diabetes patients and matched healthy donors. Whereas all 30 or so donors provided naive and central memory subsets, regulatory and stem cell-like memory subsets were isolated from just 8 patients and roughly 8 healthy donors.

The entire isolated RNA was reverse transcribed using the High Capacity cDNA Reverse Transcription Kit, and thus expressed TCRB transcripts were sequenced. Naive, central memory and regulatory T cell samples underwent deep immunoSEQ sequencing, averaging about 3.57 million total reads per sample. Sorted cells were lysed in RLT buffer and RNA was extracted with DNase-treated RNeasy Micro or Mini kits, depending on cell number. Each cell subset was processed separately to prevent cross-contamination, with patient and healthy donor samples processed together. The immunoSEQ multiplex PCR was used to amplify TCRB sequences from cDNA, generating 87-bp fragments that spanned the CDR3 region. Sequencing of the amplicons was performed on the Illumina HiSeq platform. Per the authors' processing: Synthetic template baselines were used to correct PCR bias computationally, reads within Hamming distance 2 were collapsed together, and singletons that could not be merged were discarded. Reads were aligned to IMGT to assign V, D and J genes, CDR3 length, and insertions or deletions at six rearrangement sites. Clonotype counts were normalized to sorted cell number within each subset before computing true diversity and Gini coefficients with the tcR R package. The overlap coefficient, calculated on TCRB nucleotide sequences, was used to quantify repertoire sharing. As a proxy for the pre-selection repertoire, out-of-frame TCRB sequences from naive cells were analyzed. TCRdb took over this immuneACCESS table, retaining in-frame rearrangements with V and J assigned. Such tables are incomplete; in checked studies, under half of the missing clones stem from an unresolved V gene, and the remainder is unexplained. V and J calls plus clone size are reproduced from that table; the DNA served to infer D and trimming. The sample records 600,000 to 700,000 clones, 9.5% to 15% of which are singletons. Together, the top ten hold about 0.11% of the sample.

A distance of 11 bases separates the germline ends of V and J, which lose 1 base and 2 bases respectively. Spanning cysteine to phenylalanine, the CDR3 consists of 14 amino acids. The sequence is cut down to CDR3 DNA, 42 bases in frame from base 1. The CDR1 and CDR2 encoded by the germline V gene are SQVTM and ANQGSEA. Each donor gave one peripheral blood draw, averaging approximately 120 mL, which was collected into heparinised tubes. A BD FACSAria II was used to sort naive, central memory, regulatory and stem cell-like memory CD4+ T cells with a panel that included CD45RO, CCR7, CD25, CD127, CD95 and CD27. All sorted populations exceeded 98% purity. PBMCs were isolated right away by Lymphoprep density gradient centrifugation and were stained directly, without culture. So that batch effects would be minimized, each experiment stained and sorted samples in pairs, pairing one healthy donor with one patient.

Results the study describes overall, beyond this receptor: Naive, central memory and regulatory TCRB repertoires appeared more similar among patients than among healthy donors. Sequencing cDNA rather than genomic DNA could over-represent highly expressing activated cells, although activation and CD3 levels did not differ between groups. Type 1 diabetes patients showed a moderate but significant shortening of TCRB CDR3 length in all four CD4+ subsets. Fewer insertions and more nucleotide deletions at VDJ recombination sites were observed in patients with type 1 diabetes, implying thymic rearrangement abnormalities. Only small numbers of individuals were included in the HLA sub-analyses, which left unresolved whether HLA type had any influence on TCRB rearrangement. Shorter templates might have been favored by PCR, but patient and control samples were amplified and corrected together, so both groups would have been affected equally by any skew.

The table lists this clone with a few counts. No antigen is known for it. Base quality data are lacking; no much larger clone is found one base away. The TCR sequence derives from a man in his thirties or forties with type 1 diabetes. The sequencing sample was made of naive CD4+ T cells from blood. The sample's cell subset or site, from its label and the paper: true naive CD4+ T cells. The sequence is built from TRBV29-1 and TRBJ1-1; D gene: possibly TRBD1, on 6 matching bases. The CDR3 is CSVEVRGVNTEAFF. The nucleotide sequence reads TGCAGCGTTGAAGTCAGGGGCGTTAACACTGAAGCTTTCTTT.